This TCR beta chain was found in a study of tumor-infiltrating lymphocytes in primary liver carcinoma. Study-wide context: Enrolled patients were male and female, aged 30 to 69 years. All lesions had stage T1-T3 N0M0 and roughly 4.2 to 10 cm widths. Study-wide points: Among the pair types, tumor region pairs showed more overlap than tumor-adjacent and tumor-blood pairs.

RNA was extracted from whole blood without cell sorting, alongside germline DNA. The collection of about 4 milliliters of peripheral blood preceded surgery. On this clonotype: Antigen specificity is unknown.

Reverse transcription of roughly 470 ng total RNA with a constant-region primer produced TCR beta cDNA. Libraries covering TCR beta were generated through three nested multiplex PCR rounds (using a slightly modified ARM-PCR). Primers for the first two PCR rounds were TRBV1-TRBV30 forward primers and a C-beta reverse primer (about 10 cycles per round). A single record per CDR3 protein comes from TCRdb applying MiXCR to the multiplex PCR reads. The table shows 300,000 to 350,000 distinct CDR3 sequences, with roughly 60% occurring only once. This CDR3 region has 17 residues. Trimming left V 7 bases short and J 2 bases short, with 23 bases between. Germline V lookup: CDR1 SGHAT, CDR2 FQNNGV.

This TCR was sampled from a woman in her 30s with primary liver carcinoma and hepatitis B virus infection. Sequenced material: peripheral blood. The chain recombines TRBV11-2 with TRBJ1-2; weak D call: TRBD1 (6 bases). The CDR3 DNA reads as TGTGCCAGCAACTCCTTTCCCCGGGGGCGGGTGAACTATGGCTACACCTTC. Translation: CASNSFPRGRVNYGYTF.